The TCR beta chain described here comes from a study of T cells in Graves' hyperthyroidism and ophthalmopathy. Study context: Before treatment of any kind, peripheral blood was taken at initial diagnosis.

This CDR3 spans 13 amino acids. The germline V gene has CDR1 KGHDR and CDR2 SFDVKD. V lost 3 bases to trimming and J lost 5 bases, with 10 bases between them. The source material, RNA transcripts, was used to amplify TCR beta CDR3 regions. Carried out on the TCR CDR3, a first-round RT-PCR used the HTBI primer set. Each CDR3 protein is one row after TCRdb ran MiXCR on the multiplex PCR reads. The sample consists of 490,000 or so distinct CDR3 sequences, about 16% of them appearing once. In its sample, this clonotype was seen many times. What was sequenced was blood. The chain links TRBV24-1 to TRBJ2-7; tentative D call: TRBD2 (6 bases). This TCR derives from a young woman with Graves' ophthalmopathy. The CDR3 protein is CATSDQLANEQYF. For the CDR3, the DNA is TGTGCCACCAGTGATCAGCTAGCGAACGAGCAGTACTTC.